The subject of this entry is one TCR beta chain. Its antigen is not identified. Germline CDR1 SEHNR, CDR2 FQNEAQ (reference sequence). The CDR3 extends over 13 amino acids. Trimming left V 2 bases short and J 12 bases short, with 17 bases between. This sample was included in a study of cytomegalovirus exposure and HLA in healthy donors. Vbeta (60) and Jbeta (13) primers were used in the PCR. Generated by immunoSEQ multiplex PCR, the TCRdb table keeps only in-frame clones and is missing some. In the table there are roughly 220,000 clones, around 83% of which are singletons. Study-level results: Earlier analysis looked at TCR beta V segments, and most were productive about 90% or about 30% of the time. The records held CMV serostatus as the only immune exposure information. In vitro checks showed that a few CMV-associated chains really do target CMV antigens. Reportedly, diagnosis of cytomegalovirus status by the classifier showed high specificity and sensitivity.

J is TRBJ2-7 and V is TRBV7-9, with D possibly TRBD2 on 6 matching bases. Sequenced: PBMCs. The receptor was isolated from a woman between 35 and 50 years old in good health and CMV-seronegative. CDR3 nucleotide sequence: TGTGCCAGCAGCTTATTCCTAGCGTCTCAGCTGTACTTC. It yields the protein CASSLFLASQLYF.